One and the same sample provided the 5 T cell receptor beta chains below, sequenced in a study of blood T cells in healthy people across ages. Next came a second PCR, run for about 6 to 12 cycles, which used a sample-barcoded 5' primer along with a J-beta primer mix. TCRdb called the 5' RACE reads again in MiXCR, with one record for every CDR3 protein. The sample carries some 1.7 million distinct CDR3 sequences, 28% recorded once. The sequencing input was blood. Receptors were obtained from a woman aged 25-40 years in good health.

V usage is TRBV2 and J usage is TRBJ2-7; the D gene could be TRBD1 or TRBD2 (6 bases each). Trimming removed 6 bases at V and 1 base at J, with 16 bases between. Germline CDR1 SNHLY, CDR2 FYNNEI. The CDR3 has 15 residues. This CDR3 reads CASSGFGGGSYEQYF. CDR3 bases: TGTGCCAGCAGCGGCTTCGGAGGGGGGTCCTACGAGCAGTACTTC.

The rearrangement uses TRBV5-1 and TRBJ2-1; D is unclear. The CDR3 consists of 16 residues. V was cut by 0 bases and J by 7 bases, with 17 bases left in between. Germline CDR1 is SGHRS and CDR2 is YFSETQ. CDR3 DNA sequence: TGCGCCAGCAGCTTGGCGGGTAGCCTTGCTGGGAATGAGCAGTTCTTC. This gives the protein CASSLAGSLAGNEQFF.

In this sample, this clonotype turned up a few times. This sequence joins TRBV20-1 and TRBJ2-5; 7 nucleotides align to TRBD2. Germline V CDR1 and CDR2: DFQATT, SNEGSKA (reference sequence). This CDR3 comprises 17 residues. The ends lost 6 bases at V and 0 bases at J; junction bases unmatched: 16. CDR3 region: CSAPVSAQRGYQETQYF. The DNA for the CDR3 is TGCAGTGCCCCCGTTTCGGCCCAGCGGGGCTACCAAGAGACCCAGTACTTC.

The V gene is TRBV7-2, the J gene TRBJ2-5; D might be TRBD2 (5 bases). Per the germline V gene, CDR1 is SGHTA and CDR2 is FQGNSA. There are 14 residues in the CDR3. V was shortened by 1 base and J by 7 bases, with 13 bases between the two germline ends. CDR3 amino acids: CASSLGGGYGTQYF. The CDR3 nucleotides read TGTGCCAGCAGCTTAGGAGGAGGCTATGGGACCCAGTACTTC.

The chain recombines TRBV11-1 with TRBJ2-1; a possible D gene is TRBD1 (6 bases). Germline V gene lookup returns CDR1 SGHAT and CDR2 FQDESV (reference sequence). The CDR3 is 14 amino acids. V lost 4 bases, J lost 5 bases, and 12 bases lay in between. The CDR3 nucleotides are TGTGCCAGCAGCTCCAGGGGAAGCAACAATGAGCAGTTCTTC. As protein: CASSSRGSNNEQFF.